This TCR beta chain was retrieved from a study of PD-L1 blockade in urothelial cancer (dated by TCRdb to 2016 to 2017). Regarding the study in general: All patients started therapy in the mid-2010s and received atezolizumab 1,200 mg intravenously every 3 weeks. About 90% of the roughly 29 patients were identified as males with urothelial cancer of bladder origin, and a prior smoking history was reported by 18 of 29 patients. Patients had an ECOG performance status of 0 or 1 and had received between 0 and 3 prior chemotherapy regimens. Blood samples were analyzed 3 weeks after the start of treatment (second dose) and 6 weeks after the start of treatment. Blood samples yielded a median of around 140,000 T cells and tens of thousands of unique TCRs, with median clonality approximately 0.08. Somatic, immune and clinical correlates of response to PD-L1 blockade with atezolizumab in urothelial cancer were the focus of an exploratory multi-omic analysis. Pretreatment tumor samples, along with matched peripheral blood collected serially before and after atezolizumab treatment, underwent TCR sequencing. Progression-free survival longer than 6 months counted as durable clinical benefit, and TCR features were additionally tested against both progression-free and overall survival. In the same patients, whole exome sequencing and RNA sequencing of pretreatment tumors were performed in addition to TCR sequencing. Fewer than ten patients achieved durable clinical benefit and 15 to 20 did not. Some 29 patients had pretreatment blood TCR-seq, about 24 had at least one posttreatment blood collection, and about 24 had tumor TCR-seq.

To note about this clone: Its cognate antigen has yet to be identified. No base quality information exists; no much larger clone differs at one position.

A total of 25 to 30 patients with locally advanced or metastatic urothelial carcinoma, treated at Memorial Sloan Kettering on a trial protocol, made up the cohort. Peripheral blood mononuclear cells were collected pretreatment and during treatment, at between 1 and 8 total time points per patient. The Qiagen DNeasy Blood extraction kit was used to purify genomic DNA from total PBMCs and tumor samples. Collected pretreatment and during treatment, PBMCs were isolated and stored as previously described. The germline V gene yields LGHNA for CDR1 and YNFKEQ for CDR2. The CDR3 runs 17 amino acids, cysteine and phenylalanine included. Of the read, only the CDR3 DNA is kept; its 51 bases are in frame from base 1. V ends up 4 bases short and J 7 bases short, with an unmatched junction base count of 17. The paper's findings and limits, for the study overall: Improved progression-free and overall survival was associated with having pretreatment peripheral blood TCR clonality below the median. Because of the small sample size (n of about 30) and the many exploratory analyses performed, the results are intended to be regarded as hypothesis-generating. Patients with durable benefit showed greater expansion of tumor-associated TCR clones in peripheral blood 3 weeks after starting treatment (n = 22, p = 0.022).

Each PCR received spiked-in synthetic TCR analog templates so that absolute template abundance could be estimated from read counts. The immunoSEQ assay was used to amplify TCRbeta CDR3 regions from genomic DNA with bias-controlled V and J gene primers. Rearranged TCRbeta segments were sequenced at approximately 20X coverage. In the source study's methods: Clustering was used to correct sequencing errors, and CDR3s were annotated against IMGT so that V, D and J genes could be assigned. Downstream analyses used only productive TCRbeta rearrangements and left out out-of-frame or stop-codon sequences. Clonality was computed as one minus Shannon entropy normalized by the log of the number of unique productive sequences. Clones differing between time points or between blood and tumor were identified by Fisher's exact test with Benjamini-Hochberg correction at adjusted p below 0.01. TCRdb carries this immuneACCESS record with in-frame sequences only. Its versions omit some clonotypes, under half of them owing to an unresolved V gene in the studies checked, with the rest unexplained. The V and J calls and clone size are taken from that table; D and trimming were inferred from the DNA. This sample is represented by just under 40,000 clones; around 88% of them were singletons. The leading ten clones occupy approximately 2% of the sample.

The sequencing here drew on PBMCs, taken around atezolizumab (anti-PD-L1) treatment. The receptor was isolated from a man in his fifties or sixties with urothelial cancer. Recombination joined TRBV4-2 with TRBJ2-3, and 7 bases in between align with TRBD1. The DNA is TGTGCCAGCAGCCCAAGACAGGGTGGATGGGATGTCTATACGCAGTATTTT. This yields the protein CASSPRQGGWDVYTQYF.